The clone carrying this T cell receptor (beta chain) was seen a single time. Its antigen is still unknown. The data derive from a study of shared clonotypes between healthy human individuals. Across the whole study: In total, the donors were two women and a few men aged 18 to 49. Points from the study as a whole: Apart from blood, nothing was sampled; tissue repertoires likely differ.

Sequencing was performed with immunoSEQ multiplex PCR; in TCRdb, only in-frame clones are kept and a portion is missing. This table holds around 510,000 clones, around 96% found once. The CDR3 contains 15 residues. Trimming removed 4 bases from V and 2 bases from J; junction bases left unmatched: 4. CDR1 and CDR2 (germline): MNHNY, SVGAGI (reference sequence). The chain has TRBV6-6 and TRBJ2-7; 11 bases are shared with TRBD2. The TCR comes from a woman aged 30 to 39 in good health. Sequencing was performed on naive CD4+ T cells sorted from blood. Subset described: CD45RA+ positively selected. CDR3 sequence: CASSSGLAATYEQYF. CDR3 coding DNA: TGTGCCAGCAGTTCGGGACTAGCGGCTACCTACGAGCAGTACTTC.